This TCR beta chain stems from a study of T cells in Graves' hyperthyroidism and ophthalmopathy. RNA transcripts gave rise to amplified TCR beta CDR3 regions. The primer set for the first-round RT-PCR of the TCR CDR3 was HTBI. A single record per CDR3 protein comes from TCRdb applying MiXCR to the multiplex PCR reads. Among about 350,000 distinct CDR3 sequences, approximately 14% were seen once, and the ten largest hold roughly 24%. Germline CDR1 reads MNHNS; CDR2 reads SASEGT. V lost 6 bases and J lost 4, with 13 bases in between. The length of the CDR3 is 14 residues. Subjects aged 18 to 65 presented with newly diagnosed hyperthyroidism of less than 2 months' duration.

Material for sequencing was blood. The clonotype comes from a woman in her twenties or thirties with Graves' hyperthyroidism. V is TRBV6-1 and J is TRBJ2-1; D may be TRBD1 or TRBD2 (7 bases each). In DNA form, the CDR3 reads TGTGCCAGCAGGGGAGGGGACAGTTACAATGAGCAGTTCTTC. Protein: CASRGGDSYNEQFF.